The source of this T cell receptor beta chain is a study of beta chain features in type 1 diabetes. Across the study: There were around 100,000,000 sorted cells examined across all samples.

Isolated RNA was reverse transcribed in full, so expressed TCRB transcripts were sequenced. TCRdb's table, derived via immunoSEQ multiplex PCR, lists solely in-frame clones and lacks some. The table lists 500,000 to 650,000 clones, under 15% of them singletons. Sorting based on CD45RO/CCR7/CD25/CD127/CD95/CD27 separated CD4+ naive, central memory, regulatory and stem cell-like memory cells. This clone was picked up a small number of times. Its antigen is undetermined. The same CDR3 arises from other DNA sequences in this sample as well. General observations from the study: Researchers reported that naive, central memory and Treg TCRB repertoires appeared more similar in patients than in healthy donors. TCRB CDR3s were moderately but significantly shorter in Type 1 diabetes patients in all four CD4+ subsets. Fewer insertions but more deletions were seen at VDJ junctions in type 1 diabetes patients.

Trimming took 2 bases from V and 5 from J; bases not matched to a gene: 1. The CDR3 loop spans 12 amino acids. Germline assignment: CDR1 GTSNPN and CDR2 SVGIG (reference sequence). The sample consisted of naive CD4+ T cells from blood. The chain couples TRBV30 to TRBJ1-2, with TRBD1 matching over 8 bases. The clonotype originates from a young man with type 1 diabetes. CDR3 in amino acids: CAWSRQGYGYTF. DNA of the CDR3: TGTGCCTGGAGTAGACAGGGGTATGGCTACACCTTC.